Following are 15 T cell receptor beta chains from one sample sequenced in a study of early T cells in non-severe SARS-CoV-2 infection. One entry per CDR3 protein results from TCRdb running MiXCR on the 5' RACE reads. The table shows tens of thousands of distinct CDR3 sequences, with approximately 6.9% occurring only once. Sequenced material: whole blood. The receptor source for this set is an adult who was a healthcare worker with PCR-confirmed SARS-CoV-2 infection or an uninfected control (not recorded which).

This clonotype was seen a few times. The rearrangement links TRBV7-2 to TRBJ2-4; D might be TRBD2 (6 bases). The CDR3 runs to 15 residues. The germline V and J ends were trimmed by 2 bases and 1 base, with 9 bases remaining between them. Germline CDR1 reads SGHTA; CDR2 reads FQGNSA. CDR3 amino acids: CASSLSGGAKNIQYF. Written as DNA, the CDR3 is TGTGCCAGCAGCTTAAGTGGGGGGGCCAAAAACATTCAGTACTTC.

CDR3 nucleotides: TGCGCCAGCAGCCAAGGGGCTAGCGGGCGCAGCCACGAGCAGTACTTC. It yields the protein CASSQGASGRSHEQYF. The gene calls are TRBV4-1 and TRBJ2-7, with 8 nucleotides matching TRBD2. Per the germline V gene, CDR1 is MGHRA and CDR2 is YSYEKL. The CDR3 extends over 16 amino acids. Germline trimming cut 1 base from V and 5 bases from J; bases unmatched to any gene: 10.

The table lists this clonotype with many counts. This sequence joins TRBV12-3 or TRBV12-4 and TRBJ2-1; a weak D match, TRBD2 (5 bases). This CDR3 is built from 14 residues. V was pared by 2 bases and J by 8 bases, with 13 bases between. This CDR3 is CASSLILGVDEQFF. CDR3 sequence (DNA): TGTGCCAGCAGTTTAATACTAGGCGTGGATGAGCAGTTCTTC.

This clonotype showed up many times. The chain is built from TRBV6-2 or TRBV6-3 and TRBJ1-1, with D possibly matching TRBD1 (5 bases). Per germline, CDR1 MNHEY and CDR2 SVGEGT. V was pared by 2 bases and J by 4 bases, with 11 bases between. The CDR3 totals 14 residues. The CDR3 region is CASSYRGTGTEAFF. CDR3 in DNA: TGTGCCAGCAGTTACCGGGGGACTGGCACTGAAGCTTTCTTT.

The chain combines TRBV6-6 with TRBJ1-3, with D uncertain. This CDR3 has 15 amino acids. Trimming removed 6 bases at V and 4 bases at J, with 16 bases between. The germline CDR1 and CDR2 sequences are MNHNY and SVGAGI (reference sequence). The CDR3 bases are TGTGCCAGCAGCTCCACTTCCCACCTCGGAAACACCATATATTTT. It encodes CASSSTSHLGNTIYF.

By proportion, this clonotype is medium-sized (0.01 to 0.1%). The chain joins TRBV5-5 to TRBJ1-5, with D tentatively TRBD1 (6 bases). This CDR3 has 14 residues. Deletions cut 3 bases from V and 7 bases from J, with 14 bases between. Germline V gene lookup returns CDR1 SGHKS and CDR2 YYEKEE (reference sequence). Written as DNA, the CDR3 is TGTGCCAGCAGCTCCCAACGGACAGTACAGCCCCAGCATTTT. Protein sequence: CASSSQRTVQPQHF.

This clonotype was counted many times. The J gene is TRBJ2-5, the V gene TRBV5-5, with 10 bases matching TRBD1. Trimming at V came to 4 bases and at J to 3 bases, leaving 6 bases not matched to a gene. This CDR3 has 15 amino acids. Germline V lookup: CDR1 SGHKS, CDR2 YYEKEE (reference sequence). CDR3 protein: CASSPAGTGEETQYF. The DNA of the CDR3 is TGTGCCAGCAGCCCCGCAGGGACAGGGGAAGAGACCCAGTACTTC.

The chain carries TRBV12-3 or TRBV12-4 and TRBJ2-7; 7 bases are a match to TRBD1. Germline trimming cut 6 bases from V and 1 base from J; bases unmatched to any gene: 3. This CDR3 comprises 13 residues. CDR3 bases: TGTGCCAGCAGGAACAGGGGTTCCTACGAGCAGTACTTC. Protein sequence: CASRNRGSYEQYF.

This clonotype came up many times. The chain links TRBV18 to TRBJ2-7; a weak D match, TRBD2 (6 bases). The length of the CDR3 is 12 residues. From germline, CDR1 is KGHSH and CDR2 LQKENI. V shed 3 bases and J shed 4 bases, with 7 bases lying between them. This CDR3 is CASSPGGYEQYF. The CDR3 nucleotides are TGTGCCAGCTCACCGGGGGGATACGAGCAGTACTTC. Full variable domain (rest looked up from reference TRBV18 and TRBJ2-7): NAGVMQNPRHLVRRRGQEARLRCSPMKGHSHVYWYRQLPEEGLKFMVYLQKENIIDESGMPKERFSAEFPKEGPSILRIQQVVRGDSAAYFCASSPGGYEQYFGPGTRLTVT.

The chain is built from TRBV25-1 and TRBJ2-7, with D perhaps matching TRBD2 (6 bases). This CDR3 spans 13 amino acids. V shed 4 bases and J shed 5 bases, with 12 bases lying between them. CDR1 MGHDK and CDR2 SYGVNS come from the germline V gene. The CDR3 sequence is CASSGPGGNEQYF. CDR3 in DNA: TGTGCCAGCAGTGGGCCGGGCGGGAACGAGCAGTACTTC.

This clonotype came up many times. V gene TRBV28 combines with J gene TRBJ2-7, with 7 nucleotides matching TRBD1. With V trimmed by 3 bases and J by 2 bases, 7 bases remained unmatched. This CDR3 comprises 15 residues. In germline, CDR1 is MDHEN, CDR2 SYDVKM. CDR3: CASSFSRTGAYEQYF. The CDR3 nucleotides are TGTGCCAGCAGTTTCTCCCGGACAGGTGCCTACGAGCAGTACTTC.

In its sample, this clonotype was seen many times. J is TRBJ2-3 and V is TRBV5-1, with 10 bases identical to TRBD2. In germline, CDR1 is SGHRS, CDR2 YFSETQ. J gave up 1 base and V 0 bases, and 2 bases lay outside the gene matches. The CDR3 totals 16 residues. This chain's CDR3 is CASSLAAGGRTDTQYF. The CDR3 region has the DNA TGCGCCAGCAGCTTGGCAGCGGGAGGGCGCACAGATACGCAGTATTTT.

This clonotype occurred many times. CDR3 in DNA: TGTGCCAGCAATGAACAGGGGGCAGGGTACAATGAGCAGTTCTTC. Translation gives CASNEQGAGYNEQFF. This chain links TRBV6-2 or TRBV6-3 with TRBJ2-1, with 9 bases that match TRBD1. V trimming: 7 bases; J trimming: 4 bases; junction bases outside the gene matches: 8. This CDR3 comprises 15 residues. Germline V gene data show CDR1 as MNHEY and CDR2 as SVGEGT.

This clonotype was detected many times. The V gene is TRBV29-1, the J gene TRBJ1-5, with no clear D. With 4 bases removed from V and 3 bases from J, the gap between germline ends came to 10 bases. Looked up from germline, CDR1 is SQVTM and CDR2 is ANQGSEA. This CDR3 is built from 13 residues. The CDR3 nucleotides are TGCAGCGTTGTGGAGGACTACAATCAGCCCCAGCATTTT. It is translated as CSVVEDYNQPQHF.

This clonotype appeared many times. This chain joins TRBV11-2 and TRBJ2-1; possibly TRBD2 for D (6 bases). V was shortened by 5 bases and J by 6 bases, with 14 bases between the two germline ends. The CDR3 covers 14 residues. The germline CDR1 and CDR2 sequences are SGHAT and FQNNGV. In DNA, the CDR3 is TGTGCCAGCAGCGTCGACAGACTAGGCAATGAGCAGTTCTTC. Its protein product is CASSVDRLGNEQFF.